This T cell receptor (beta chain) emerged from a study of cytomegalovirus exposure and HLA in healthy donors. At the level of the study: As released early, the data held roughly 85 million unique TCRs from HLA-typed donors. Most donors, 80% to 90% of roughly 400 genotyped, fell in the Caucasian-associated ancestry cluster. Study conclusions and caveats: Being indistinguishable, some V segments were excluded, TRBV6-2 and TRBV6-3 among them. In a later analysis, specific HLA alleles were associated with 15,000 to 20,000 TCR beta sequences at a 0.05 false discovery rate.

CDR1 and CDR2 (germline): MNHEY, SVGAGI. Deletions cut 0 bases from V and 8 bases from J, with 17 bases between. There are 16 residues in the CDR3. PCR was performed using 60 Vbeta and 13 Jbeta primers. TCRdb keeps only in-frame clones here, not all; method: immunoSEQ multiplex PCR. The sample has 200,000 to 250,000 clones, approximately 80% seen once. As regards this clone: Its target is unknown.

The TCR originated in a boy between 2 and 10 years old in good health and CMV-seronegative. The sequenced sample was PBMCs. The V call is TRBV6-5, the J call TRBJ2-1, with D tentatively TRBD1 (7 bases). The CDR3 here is CASSYSGGRGGDEQFF. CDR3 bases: TGTGCCAGCAGTTACTCTGGGGGGCGAGGGGGCGATGAGCAGTTCTTC.